This T cell receptor beta chain is drawn from a study of pediatric ulcerative colitis. The method was immunoSEQ multiplex PCR; TCRdb's version includes in-frame clones alone and lacks a portion of them. The sample has about 36,000 clones, 75% to 90% seen once. Before the diagnostic colonoscopy, ulcerative colitis patients were free of immunosuppressive medication. Overall study findings and caveats: This repertoire reflects total lymphocytes rather than subpopulations like regulatory T cells. Two rectal clonotypes were found only in ulcerative colitis patients, all of them. Blood-rectal clonal overlap within each person was significantly higher in ulcerative colitis patients than controls.

The CDR3 is 12 amino acids. With 3 bases removed from V and 2 bases from J, the gap between germline ends came to 4 bases. The germline V gene has CDR1 LNHDA and CDR2 SQIVND (reference sequence). On this clone: What it recognizes is unknown.

The V call is TRBV19, the J call TRBJ1-1; unclear D gene. Sequenced input: blood. The sequence derives from a girl aged 10 to 17 with moderate ulcerative colitis. CDR3 amino acids: CASSMTNTEAFF. The CDR3 region has the DNA TGTGCCAGTAGTATGACTAACACTGAAGCTTTCTTT.